Sequencing of this TCR beta chain was carried out in a study of early T cells in non-severe SARS-CoV-2 infection. On the study more broadly: It was bulk RNA from unsorted whole blood that was sequenced, and the chains were unpaired. Notes on the study in general: Anti-spike CD8 responses were favored by VDJdb matching, which missed private and CD4 specificities.

The CDR3 runs 13 residues. Individual cDNA molecules each received unique molecular identifiers attached to them. TCRdb passed the 5' RACE reads through MiXCR, listing each CDR3 protein once. The sample has more than 35,000 distinct CDR3 sequences; more than 9% are singletons. This clonotype has at least ten counts. Its antigen is as yet unknown. The TCR was taken from an adult who was a healthcare worker with PCR-confirmed SARS-CoV-2 infection or an uninfected control (not recorded which). The specimen was whole blood. The J gene is TRBJ2-2, the V gene TRBV21-1; the listed D gene, TRBD2, was not tested against the DNA. TRBV21-1 is marked as a pseudogene. CDR3 sequence reads: CATRSSGDGELFF. As DNA, the CDR3 is TGTGCCACCAGATCTAGTGGCGACGGGGAGCTGTTTTTT.